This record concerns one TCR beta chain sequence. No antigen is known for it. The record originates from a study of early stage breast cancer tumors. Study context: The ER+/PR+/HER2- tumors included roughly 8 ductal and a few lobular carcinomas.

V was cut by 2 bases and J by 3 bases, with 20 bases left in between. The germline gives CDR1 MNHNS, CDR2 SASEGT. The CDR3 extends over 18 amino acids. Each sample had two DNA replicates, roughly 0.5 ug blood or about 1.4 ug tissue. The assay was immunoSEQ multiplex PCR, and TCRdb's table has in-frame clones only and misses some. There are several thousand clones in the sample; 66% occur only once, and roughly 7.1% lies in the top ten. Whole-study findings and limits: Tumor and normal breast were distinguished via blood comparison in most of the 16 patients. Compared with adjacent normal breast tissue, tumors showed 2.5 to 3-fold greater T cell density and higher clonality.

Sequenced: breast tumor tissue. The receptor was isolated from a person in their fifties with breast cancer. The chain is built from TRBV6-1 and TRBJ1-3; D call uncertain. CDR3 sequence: CASSEKSLTALGGNTIYF. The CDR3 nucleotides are TGTGCCAGCAGTGAAAAATCCCTAACAGCGCTCGGTGGAAACACCATATATTTT.